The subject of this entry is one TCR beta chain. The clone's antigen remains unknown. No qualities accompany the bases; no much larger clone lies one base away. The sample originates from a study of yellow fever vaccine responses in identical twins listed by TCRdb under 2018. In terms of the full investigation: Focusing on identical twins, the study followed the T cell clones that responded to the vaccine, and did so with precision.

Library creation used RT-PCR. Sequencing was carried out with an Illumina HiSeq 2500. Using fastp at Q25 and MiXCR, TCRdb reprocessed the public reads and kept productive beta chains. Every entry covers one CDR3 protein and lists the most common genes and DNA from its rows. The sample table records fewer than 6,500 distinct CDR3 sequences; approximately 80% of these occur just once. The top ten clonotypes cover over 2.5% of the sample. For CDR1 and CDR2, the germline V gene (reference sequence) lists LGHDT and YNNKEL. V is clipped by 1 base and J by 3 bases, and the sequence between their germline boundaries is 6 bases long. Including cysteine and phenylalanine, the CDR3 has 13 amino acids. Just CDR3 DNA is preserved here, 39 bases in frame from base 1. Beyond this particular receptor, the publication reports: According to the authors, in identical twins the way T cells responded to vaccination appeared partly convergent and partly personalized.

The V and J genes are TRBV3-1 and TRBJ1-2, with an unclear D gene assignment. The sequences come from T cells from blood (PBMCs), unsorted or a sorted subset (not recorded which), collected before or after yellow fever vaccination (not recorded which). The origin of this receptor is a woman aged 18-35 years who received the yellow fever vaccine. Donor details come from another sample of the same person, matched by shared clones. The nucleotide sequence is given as TGTGCCAGCAGCCAAGGCGGTTACTATGGCTACACCTTC. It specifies CASSQGGYYGYTF.